This T cell receptor beta chain comes out of a study of blood T cell repertoires in COVID-19. Study context: Samples taken during acute and convalescent COVID-19 were collected in the United States, Italy and Spain. Sources were T cells, B-cell-depleted T cells, or PBMCs; the material itself was cDNA or gDNA.

In the authors' workflow: Amplified reference gene primers provided the basis for estimating nucleated cell counts. Libraries were prepared by immunoSEQ multiplex PCR; TCRdb keeps only in-frame clonotypes and omits some of them. From that table come the V and J calls and clone size; the DNA was used to work out D and trimming. This sample has approximately 97,000 clones, with approximately 84% found just once. The specimen sequenced was peripheral blood. The receptor was isolated from a man between 60 and 75 years old with acute or convalescent COVID-19.

The CDR3 reads CASSRNRGRADTQYF. The CDR3 DNA is TGTGCCAGCAGCAGAAACAGGGGGCGGGCAGATACGCAGTATTTT. This chain joins TRBV6-5 and TRBJ2-3; 9 nucleotides agree with TRBD1. Per the germline V gene, CDR1 is MNHEY and CDR2 is SVGAGI. Trimming took 6 bases from V and 4 from J; bases not matched to a gene: 8. This CDR3 contains 15 residues.